One sample yielded the 21 T cell receptor beta chains listed below, sequenced in a study of blood T cell repertoires in COVID-19. Profiled with immunoSEQ multiplex PCR; TCRdb holds only in-frame clones, not every one. The data contain roughly 140,000 clones, roughly 86% of them singletons. Source material: peripheral blood. Receptors were obtained from a human donor in a cohort sampled during active COVID-19.

Notes on this clone: One end of the junction varies from germline; a read error may be responsible. This sequence joins TRBV7-2 and TRBJ2-7, with a possible D match to TRBD2 (7 bases). The CDR3 has 15 amino acids. The V gene's germline CDR1 is SGHTA and CDR2 FQGNSA. CDR3 in amino acids: CASSSEGLRGGASDF. DNA for the CDR3: TGTGCCAGCAGCTCCGAGGGTTTGAGGGGGGGTGCCTCGGACTTC.

The CDR3 coding sequence is TGTGCCAGCAGTTACGAGACAGGGGGCCACGCTTTCTTT. This gives the protein CASSYETGGHAFF. The chain uses TRBV6-6 and TRBJ1-1, with TRBD1 matching 10 bases. CDR3 size: 13 residues. J lost 11 bases, V lost 2 bases, and 5 bases had no gene match. In germline, CDR1 is MNHNY, CDR2 SVGAGI (reference sequence).

The chain couples TRBV6-2 or TRBV6-3 to TRBJ1-2, with 9 bases fitting TRBD1. The CDR3 runs to 16 residues. Germline-derived CDR1 and CDR2 are MNHEY and SVGEGT. J was trimmed by 2 bases and V by 5 bases; bases with no gene match: 9. The CDR3 protein is CASSDPGQGGNYGYTF. CDR3 DNA: TGTGCCAGCAGTGACCCGGGACAGGGAGGAAACTATGGCTACACCTTC.

The rearrangement uses TRBV7-8 and TRBJ1-5; 10 nucleotides line up with TRBD1. The CDR3 totals 17 residues. Trimming took 5 bases from V and 0 from J; bases not matched to a gene: 7. Per the germline V gene, CDR1 is SGHVS and CDR2 is FQNEAQ. The CDR3 protein is CASSGGTGAFSNQPQHF. For the CDR3, the DNA is TGTGCCAGCAGCGGGGGGACAGGGGCTTTTAGCAATCAGCCCCAGCATTTT.

The rearrangement links TRBV7-2 to TRBJ1-5; D is ambiguous. Trimming removed 2 bases from V and 0 bases from J, with 14 bases in between. Germline CDR1 reads SGHTA; CDR2 reads FQGNSA. The CDR3 is 17 residues long. The chain's CDR3 is CASSLNLLRYSNQPQHF. The DNA of the CDR3 is TGTGCCAGCAGCTTAAATCTCCTGAGGTATAGCAATCAGCCCCAGCATTTT.

The chain couples TRBV7-9 to TRBJ1-4; D is perhaps TRBD1 (5 bases). CDR1 SEHNR and CDR2 FQNEAQ come from the germline V gene (reference sequence). V lost 3 bases to trimming and J lost 5 bases, with 13 bases between them. CDR3 length: 15 residues. Here the CDR3 DNA reads TGTGCCAGCAGCTTGGCCGGGGGGTTAAATGAAAAACTGTTTTTT. Protein sequence: CASSLAGGLNEKLFF.

The chain carries TRBV6-6 and TRBJ2-1; 9 bases line up with TRBD1. Germline V gene lookup returns CDR1 MNHNY and CDR2 SVGAGI (reference sequence). There are 18 residues in the CDR3. V dropped 7 bases and J dropped 0; count of bases not matched to a gene: 13. The CDR3 DNA sequence: TGTGCCAGCACTCGGGGACAGGGTCGGGGGAGCTCCTACAATGAGCAGTTCTTC. Translation gives CASTRGQGRGSSYNEQFF.

By sample share, this clone is medium-sized (0.01 to 0.1%). The chain couples TRBV19 to TRBJ2-1; D is unresolved. The V and J ends lost 5 bases and 4 bases respectively, with 9 bases between them. The CDR3 sequence is 13 residues long. Looked up from germline, CDR1 is LNHDA and CDR2 is SQIVND (reference sequence). CDR3 sequence reads: CASSFTPYNEQFF. The CDR3 DNA is TGTGCCAGTAGTTTCACACCTTACAATGAGCAGTTCTTC.

The chain is built from TRBV9 and TRBJ2-2; weak D call: TRBD2 (6 bases). Per germline, CDR1 SGDLS and CDR2 YYNGEE. V lost 0 bases to trimming and J lost 7 bases, with 19 bases between them. The CDR3 is 17 amino acids. CDR3 coding DNA: TGTGCCAGCAGCGTAGCGGGACTCCCCTCCCGGGGCGGGGAGCTGTTTTTT. It encodes CASSVAGLPSRGGELFF.

This clone came up once. The chain has TRBV9 and TRBJ2-5; the D gene is possibly TRBD2 (5 bases). The CDR3 has 13 amino acids. V lost 3 bases, J lost 4 bases, and 10 bases lay in between. CDR1 and CDR2 (germline): SGDLS, YYNGEE. This CDR3 is CASSGEGPETQYF. The DNA for the CDR3 is TGTGCCAGCAGCGGAGAGGGCCCAGAGACCCAGTACTTC.

V and J are TRBV6-5 and TRBJ1-1, with D uncertain. Germline-derived CDR1 and CDR2 are MNHEY and SVGAGI. The CDR3 consists of 14 residues. V gave up 4 bases and J gave up 1 base, with 10 bases separating them. CDR3 amino acids: CASSFGLGNTEAFF. DNA for the CDR3: TGTGCCAGCAGTTTTGGGCTCGGGAACACTGAAGCTTTCTTT.

The rearrangement joins TRBV5-5 to TRBJ2-7; D not certain. Germline CDR1 and CDR2: SGHKS and YYEKEE (reference sequence). This CDR3 is built from 13 residues. The germline V and J ends were trimmed by 1 base and 4 bases, with 9 bases remaining between them. DNA for the CDR3: TGTGCCAGCAGCTTGCAGGTACGGTACGAGCAGTACTTC. Protein sequence: CASSLQVRYEQYF.

The chain recombines TRBV19 with TRBJ2-7; 7 nucleotides align to TRBD2. This CDR3 comprises 16 residues. In germline, CDR1 is LNHDA, CDR2 SQIVND (reference sequence). The trim removed 6 bases at V and 2 bases at J, leaving 13 bases unmatched. This chain's CDR3 is CASSASGGRGTYEQYF. The CDR3, as DNA: TGTGCCAGTAGCGCGTCGGGCGGGAGAGGAACCTACGAGCAGTACTTC.

This clone was found once. The chain has TRBV5-8 and TRBJ1-1; no firm D call. The V and J ends lost 2 bases and 2 bases respectively, with 10 bases between them. In germline, CDR1 is SGHTS, CDR2 YDEGEE. The CDR3 loop spans 14 amino acids. CDR3 nucleotides: TGTGCCAGCAGCTTACAGAGATTAAACACTGAAGCTTTCTTT. Translated: CASSLQRLNTEAFF.

Notes on this clone: Given a much more abundant clone one base away, this may be a read error. Other DNA sequences of this sample code for an identical CDR3. V is TRBV25-1 and J is TRBJ1-3; D not resolved. Trimming cost V 5 bases and J 1 base, with 3 bases left between them. Germline CDR1 reads MGHDK; CDR2 reads SYGVNS. There are 12 residues in the CDR3. In DNA, the CDR3 is TGTGCCAGCAGTCCATCTGGAAACACCATATATTTT. Its translation: CASSPSGNTIYF.

DNA for the CDR3: TGTGCCAGCTCACCTCAGGGGGCCACAACTAATGAAAAACTGTTTTTT. Protein product: CASSPQGATTNEKLFF. The chain joins TRBV18 to TRBJ1-4, with TRBD1 identical over 8 bases. This CDR3 has 16 residues. The V gene end was trimmed by 3 bases and the J gene end by 0 bases; junction bases not matched to a gene: 3. Germline-derived CDR1 and CDR2 are KGHSH and LQKENI.

This sequence joins TRBV28 and TRBJ2-1; 9 bases are a match to TRBD2. This CDR3 spans 16 amino acids. In germline, CDR1 is MDHEN, CDR2 SYDVKM. Losses at the gene ends were 7 bases for V and 8 bases for J; bases not matched to a gene: 15. The CDR3 loop is CASTPIAGEDQYEQFF. DNA of the CDR3: TGTGCCAGCACTCCTATAGCGGGAGAGGATCAGTATGAGCAGTTCTTC. The variable domain in full, completed from reference TRBV28 and TRBJ2-1, reads DVKVTQSSRYLVKRTGEKVFLECVQDMDHENMFWYRQDPGLGLRLIYFSYDVKMKEKGDIPEGYSVSREKKERFSLILESASTNQTSMYLCASTPIAGEDQYEQFFGPGTRLTVL.

Worth noting for this clone: The same CDR3 arises from other DNA sequences in this sample as well. The V and J genes are TRBV7-3 and TRBJ2-3, with unresolved D. CDR1 SGHTA and CDR2 FQGTGA come from the germline V gene. Trimming took off 2 bases at V and 2 bases at J, with 8 bases between the two ends. The length of the CDR3 is 14 residues. Here the CDR3 reads CASSLGQYTDTQYF. In DNA form, the CDR3 reads TGTGCCAGCAGCTTAGGGCAGTACACAGATACGCAGTATTTT.

V is TRBV3-1 (or the pseudogene TRBV3-2) and J is TRBJ2-1, with 11 nucleotides matching TRBD2. This CDR3 comprises 16 residues. The junction had 3 bases not matched to a gene; V was cut back by 2 bases and J by 3 bases. Germline lookup yields CDR1 LGHDT and CDR2 YNNKEL (reference sequence). The CDR3, as DNA: TGTGCCAGCAGCCAATCGACTAGCGGGAACTACAATGAGCAGTTCTTC. Translating gives CASSQSTSGNYNEQFF.

The CDR3 spells CAWGTGVHYGYTF. The DNA for the CDR3 is TGTGCCTGGGGGACAGGGGTTCACTATGGCTACACCTTC. The chain links TRBV30 to TRBJ1-2, with TRBD1 matching over 10 bases. Per the germline V gene, CDR1 is GTSNPN and CDR2 is SVGIG (reference sequence). The CDR3 sequence is 13 residues long. The V segment lost 5 bases and the J segment 3 bases; nucleotides outside the gene matches: 3.

This sequence joins TRBV5-1 and TRBJ2-7; D ambiguous. The CDR3 runs 16 residues. V dropped 3 bases and J dropped 4 bases, with 20 bases sitting between them. The germline gives CDR1 SGHRS, CDR2 YFSETQ. The CDR3 loop is CASSSGPDLRLYEQYF. The CDR3 nucleotides are TGCGCCAGCAGCTCCGGTCCAGACCTCCGACTGTACGAGCAGTACTTC.